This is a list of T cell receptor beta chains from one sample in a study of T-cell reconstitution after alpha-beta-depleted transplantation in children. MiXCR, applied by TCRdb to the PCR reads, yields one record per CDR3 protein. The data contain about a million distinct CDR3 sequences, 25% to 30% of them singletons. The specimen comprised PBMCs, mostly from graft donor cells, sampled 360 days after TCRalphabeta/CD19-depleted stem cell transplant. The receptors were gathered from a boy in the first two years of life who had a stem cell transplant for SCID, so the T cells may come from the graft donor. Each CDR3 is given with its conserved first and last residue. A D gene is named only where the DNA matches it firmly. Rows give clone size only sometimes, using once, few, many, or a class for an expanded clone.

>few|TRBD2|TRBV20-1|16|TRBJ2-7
CSGSTSGGGFAYEQYF
TGCAGTGGCTCGACCTCGGGAGGGGGTTTTGCCTACGAGCAGTACTTC
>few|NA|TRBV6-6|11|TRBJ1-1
CASSYGREDFF
TGTGCCAGCAGTTACGGGCGGGAGGATTTCTTT
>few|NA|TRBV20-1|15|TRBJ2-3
CSARPSGSSTDTQYF
TGCAGTGCTAGACCGAGCGGTTCTAGCACAGATACGCAGTATTTT
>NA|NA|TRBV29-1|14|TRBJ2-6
CSVVGSSGANVLTF
TGCAGCGTTGTAGGCTCCTCTGGGGCCAACGTCCTGACTTTC
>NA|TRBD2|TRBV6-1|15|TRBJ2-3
CASSLSGLATDTQYF
TGTGCCAGCAGTCTGTCGGGACTAGCAACAGATACGCAGTATTTT
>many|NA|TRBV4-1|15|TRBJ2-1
CASSLWGAYYNEQFF
TGCGCCAGCAGCCTTTGGGGGGCCTACTACAATGAGCAGTTCTTC
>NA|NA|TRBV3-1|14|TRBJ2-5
CASSPPGLRETQYF
TGTGCCAGCAGCCCCCCGGGCCTCAGGGAGACCCAGTACTTC
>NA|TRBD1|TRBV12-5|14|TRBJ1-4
CASGPGTGYEKLFF
TGTGCTAGTGGTCCCGGGACAGGGTATGAAAAACTGTTTTTT
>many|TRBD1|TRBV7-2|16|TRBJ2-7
CASSPEGTGVRYEQYF
TGTGCCAGCAGCCCGGAGGGGACAGGGGTGAGGTACGAGCAGTACTTC
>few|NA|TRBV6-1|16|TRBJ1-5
CASSEEWGLSNQPQHF
TGTGCCAGCAGTGAAGAATGGGGGCTAAGCAATCAGCCCCAGCATTTT
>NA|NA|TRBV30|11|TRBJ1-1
CAWSPQTKAFF
TGTGCCTGGAGTCCACAGACTAAAGCTTTCTTT
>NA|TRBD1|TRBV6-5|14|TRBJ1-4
CASSYEGAREKLFF
TGTGCCAGCAGTTACGAGGGGGCTCGGGAAAAACTGTTTTTT
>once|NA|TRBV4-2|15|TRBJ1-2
CASSQDSASHYGYTF
TGTGCCAGCAGCCAAGATAGCGCCAGCCACTATGGCTACACCTTC
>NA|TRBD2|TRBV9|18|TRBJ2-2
CASSVGASGGYNTGELFF
TGTGCCAGCAGCGTAGGAGCTAGCGGGGGATACAACACCGGGGAGCTGTTTTTT
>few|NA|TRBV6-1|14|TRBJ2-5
CASKRSGHQETQYF
TGTGCCAGCAAGCGCAGTGGACACCAAGAGACCCAGTACTTC
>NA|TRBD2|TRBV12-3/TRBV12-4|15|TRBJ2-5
CASARTRNIPETQYF
TGTGCCAGCGCCCGGACTAGAAACATCCCAGAGACCCAGTACTTC
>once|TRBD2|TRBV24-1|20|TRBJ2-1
CATSDFRGTSGGAASNEQFF
TGTGCCACCAGTGATTTTCGGGGGACTAGCGGGGGGGCAGCGAGCAATGAGCAGTTCTTC
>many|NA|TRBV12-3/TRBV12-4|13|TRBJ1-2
CASSLPGNYGYTF
TGTGCCAGCAGTTTACCAGGAAACTATGGCTACACCTTC
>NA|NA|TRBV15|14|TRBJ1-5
CATSVPLAGQPQHF
TGTGCCACCAGCGTACCCCTAGCGGGACAGCCCCAGCATTTT
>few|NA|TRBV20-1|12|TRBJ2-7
CSARVRGYEQYF
TGCAGTGCTAGAGTGAGGGGCTACGAGCAGTACTTC
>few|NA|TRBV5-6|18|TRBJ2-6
CASSLVSRGVSGANVLTF
TGTGCCAGCAGCTTGGTGTCCAGGGGCGTCTCTGGGGCCAACGTCCTGACTTTC
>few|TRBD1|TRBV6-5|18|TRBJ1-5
CASSPGQGALDSNQPQHF
TGTGCCAGCAGTCCTGGACAGGGCGCACTGGATAGCAATCAGCCCCAGCATTTT
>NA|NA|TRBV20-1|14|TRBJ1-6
CSARPRGYNSPLHF
TGCAGTGCTAGGCCCAGGGGATATAATTCACCCCTCCACTTT
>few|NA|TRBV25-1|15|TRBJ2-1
CASSPRWTLYNEQFF
TGTGCCAGCAGTCCCCGGTGGACCTTATACAATGAGCAGTTCTTC
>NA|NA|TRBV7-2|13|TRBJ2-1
CASSFGGVNEQFF
TGTGCCAGCAGCTTTGGCGGGGTAAATGAGCAGTTCTTC
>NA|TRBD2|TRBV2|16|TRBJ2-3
CASSQGLAGGPGTQYF
TGTGCCAGCAGCCAGGGACTAGCGGGGGGGCCGGGTACGCAGTATTTT